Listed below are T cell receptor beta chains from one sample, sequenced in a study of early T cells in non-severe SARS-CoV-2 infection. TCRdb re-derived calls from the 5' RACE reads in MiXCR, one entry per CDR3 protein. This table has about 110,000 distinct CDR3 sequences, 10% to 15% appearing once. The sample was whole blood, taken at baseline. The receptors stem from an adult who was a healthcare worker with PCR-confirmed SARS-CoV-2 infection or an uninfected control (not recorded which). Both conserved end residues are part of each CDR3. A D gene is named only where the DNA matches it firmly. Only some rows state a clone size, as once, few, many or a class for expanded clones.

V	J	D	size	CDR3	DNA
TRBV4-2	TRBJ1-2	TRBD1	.	CASSQDTGGSIYGYTF	TGTGCCAGCAGCCAAGATACAGGGGGAAGTATTTATGGCTACACCTTC
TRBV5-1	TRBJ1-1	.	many	CASSLPPGTGTEAFF	TGCGCCAGCAGCTTGCCGCCAGGTACTGGCACTGAAGCTTTCTTT
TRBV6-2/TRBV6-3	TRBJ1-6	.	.	CASGGGPSLHF	TGTGCCAGCGGAGGAGGGCCTTCCCTCCACTTT
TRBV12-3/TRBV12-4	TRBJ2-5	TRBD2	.	CASSIAGGRETQYF	TGTGCCAGCAGTATAGCGGGGGGGCGAGAGACCCAGTACTTC
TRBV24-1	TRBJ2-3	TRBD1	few	CATSDSKGAGNTQYF	TGTGCCACCAGTGATTCTAAGGGGGCAGGAAATACGCAGTATTTT
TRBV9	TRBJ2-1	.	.	CASSTDTNNEQFF	TGTGCCAGCAGCACCGACACCAACAATGAGCAGTTCTTC
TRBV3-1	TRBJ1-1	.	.	CASSRTGTDTEAFF	TGTGCCAGCAGCCGCACAGGGACGGACACTGAAGCTTTCTTT
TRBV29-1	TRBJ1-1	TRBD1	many	CSVNRGNTEAFF	TGCAGCGTCAACAGGGGGAACACTGAAGCTTTCTTT
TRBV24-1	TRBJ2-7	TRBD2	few	CATRAGEAPYEQYF	TGTGCCACCAGGGCGGGAGAGGCCCCCTACGAGCAGTACTTC
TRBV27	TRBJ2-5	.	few	CATLAPSGRGRQTQYF	TGTGCCACCCTGGCCCCCTCTGGTCGGGGCAGGCAGACCCAGTACTTC
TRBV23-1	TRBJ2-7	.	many	CASSPGFSSYEQYF	TGCGCCAGCAGTCCTGGATTCAGCTCCTACGAGCAGTACTTC
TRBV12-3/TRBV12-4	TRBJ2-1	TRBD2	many	CASRPGLGANEQFF	TGTGCCAGCAGGCCGGGACTAGGGGCCAATGAGCAGTTCTTC
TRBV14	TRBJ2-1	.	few	CASSRNYNEQFF	TGTGCCAGCAGCCGGAATTACAATGAGCAGTTCTTC
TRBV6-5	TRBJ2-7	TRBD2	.	CASSYPSSSGKTYEQYF	TGTGCCAGCAGTTACCCCTCGTCCAGCGGGAAAACCTACGAGCAGTACTTC
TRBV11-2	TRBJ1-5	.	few	CASSLTDRDQPQHF	TGTGCCAGCAGCTTGACGGACAGAGATCAGCCCCAGCATTTT
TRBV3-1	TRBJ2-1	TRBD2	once	CVSNLAGSSYNEQFF	TGTGTCAGCAACCTAGCGGGGAGCTCCTACAATGAGCAGTTCTTC
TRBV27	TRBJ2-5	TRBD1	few	CASSLRDSQAETQYF	TGTGCCAGCAGTTTAAGGGACAGCCAGGCCGAGACCCAGTACTTC
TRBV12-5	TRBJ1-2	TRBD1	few	CASGPAPTGGNYGYTF	TGTGCTAGTGGTCCAGCCCCGACAGGGGGAAACTATGGCTACACCTTC
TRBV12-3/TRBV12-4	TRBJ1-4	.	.	CASSRTGTTYQKLFF	TGTGCCAGCAGTCGCACCGGGACGACCTACCAAAAACTGTTTTTT
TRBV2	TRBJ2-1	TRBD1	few	CASSGQGTSYNEQFF	TGTGCCAGCAGTGGACAGGGCACCTCCTACAATGAGCAGTTCTTC
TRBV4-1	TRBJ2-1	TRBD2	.	CASSRGTSAGVNYNEQFF	TGCGCCAGCAGCCGAGGGACTTCAGCGGGAGTCAACTACAATGAGCAGTTCTTC
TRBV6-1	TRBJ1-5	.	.	CASFREGGQPQHF	TGTGCCAGCTTCCGGGAGGGGGGTCAGCCCCAGCATTTT
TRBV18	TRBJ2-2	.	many	CASSPQGQNTGELFF	TGTGCCAGCTCACCCCAAGGACAGAACACCGGGGAGCTGTTTTTT
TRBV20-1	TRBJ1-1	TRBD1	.	CSARDRQGASNTEAFF	TGCAGTGCTAGAGATCGGCAGGGGGCTTCGAACACTGAAGCTTTCTTT
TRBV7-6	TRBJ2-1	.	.	CASSPRLEMGDEQFF	TGTGCCAGCAGTCCTCGACTTGAAATGGGGGATGAGCAGTTCTTC
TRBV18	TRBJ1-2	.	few	CASSPLRVGSEVYGYTF	TGTGCCAGCTCACCACTCAGGGTGGGCTCGGAAGTCTATGGCTACACCTTC
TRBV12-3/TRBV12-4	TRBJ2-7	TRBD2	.	CASRPGTSGAYEQYF	TGTGCCAGCAGACCCGGGACTAGCGGTGCCTACGAGCAGTACTTC
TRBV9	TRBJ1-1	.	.	CASSVGQVSNTEAFF	TGTGCCAGCAGCGTAGGTCAGGTTTCGAACACTGAAGCTTTCTTT
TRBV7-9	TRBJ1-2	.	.	CASALDRLSYTF	TGTGCCAGCGCCTTGGACAGATTGTCCTACACCTTC
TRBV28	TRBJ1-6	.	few	CASSLPLAEYNSPLHF	TGTGCCAGCAGTTTACCCCTGGCAGAGTATAATTCACCCCTCCACTTT
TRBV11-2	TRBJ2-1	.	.	CASSARESYSYNEQFF	TGTGCCAGCAGCGCCAGGGAGAGTTATTCCTACAATGAGCAGTTCTTC
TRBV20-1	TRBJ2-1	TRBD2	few	CSASPGTSGSYNEQFF	TGCAGTGCTAGTCCCGGGACTAGTGGGTCCTACAATGAGCAGTTCTTC
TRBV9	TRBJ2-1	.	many	CASSVGLANSEQFF	TGTGCCAGCAGCGTAGGGCTAGCGAATAGTGAGCAGTTCTTC
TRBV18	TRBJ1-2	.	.	CASSPRQLVMDGYTF	TGTGCCAGCTCCCCACGACAGCTGGTCATGGATGGCTACACCTTC
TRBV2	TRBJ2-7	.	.	CASSSLRTGEQYF	TGTGCCAGCAGTTCCCTTAGGACGGGCGAGCAGTACTTC
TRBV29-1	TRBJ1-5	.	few	CSVLQGFNQPQHF	TGCAGCGTTCTACAGGGATTCAATCAGCCCCAGCATTTT
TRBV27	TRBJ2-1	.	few	CASSLRGPNYNEQFF	TGTGCCAGCAGTTTAAGAGGGCCCAACTACAATGAGCAGTTCTTC
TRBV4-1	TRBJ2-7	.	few	CASSPLDLGLSSYEQYF	TGCGCCAGCAGCCCCTTAGATCTTGGTTTAAGCTCCTACGAGCAGTACTTC
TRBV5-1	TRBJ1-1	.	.	CASSRDPENTEAFF	TGCGCCAGCAGTAGGGACCCGGAGAACACTGAAGCTTTCTTT
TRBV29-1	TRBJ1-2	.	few	CSVQRVGGYTF	TGCAGCGTTCAGAGGGTAGGTGGCTACACCTTC
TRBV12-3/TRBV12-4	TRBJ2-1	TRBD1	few	CASSYRRQGGDEQFF	TGTGCCAGCAGTTACCGGCGACAGGGTGGCGATGAGCAGTTCTTC
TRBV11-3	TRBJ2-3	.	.	CASSSGTVDTQYF	TGTGCCAGCAGTTCAGGGACGGTCGATACGCAGTATTTT
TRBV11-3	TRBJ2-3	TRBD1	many	CASSLADRGDTQYF	TGTGCCAGCAGCTTGGCGGACAGGGGGGATACGCAGTATTTT
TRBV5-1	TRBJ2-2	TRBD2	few	CASSLVAGEGTGELFF	TGCGCCAGCAGCTTGGTTGCGGGAGAGGGTACCGGGGAGCTGTTTTTT
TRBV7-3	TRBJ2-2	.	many	CASSPLGGELFF	TGTGCCAGCAGCCCCTTGGGCGGGGAGCTGTTTTTT
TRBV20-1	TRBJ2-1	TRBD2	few	CSASRGLAGGEQFF	TGCAGTGCTAGCAGAGGACTAGCGGGGGGAGAGCAGTTCTTC
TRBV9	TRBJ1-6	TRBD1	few	CASSAGQGSPLHF	TGTGCCAGCAGCGCCGGACAGGGCTCACCCCTCCACTTT
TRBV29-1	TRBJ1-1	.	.	CSVEGGRDTEAFF	TGCAGCGTTGAGGGCGGGAGAGACACTGAAGCTTTCTTT
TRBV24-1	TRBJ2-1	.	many	CATRGEGDEQFF	TGTGCCACCAGGGGAGAGGGGGACGAGCAGTTCTTC
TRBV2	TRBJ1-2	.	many	CARRQANYGYTF	TGTGCCAGAAGACAGGCTAACTATGGCTACACCTTC
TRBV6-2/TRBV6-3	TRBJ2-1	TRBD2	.	CASSSLAGVNEQFF	TGTGCCAGCAGTTCTCTAGCGGGAGTCAATGAGCAGTTCTTC
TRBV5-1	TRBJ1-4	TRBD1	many	CASSKRTGPLATNEKLFF	TGCGCCAGCAGCAAAAGGACAGGCCCACTTGCAACTAATGAAAAACTGTTTTTT